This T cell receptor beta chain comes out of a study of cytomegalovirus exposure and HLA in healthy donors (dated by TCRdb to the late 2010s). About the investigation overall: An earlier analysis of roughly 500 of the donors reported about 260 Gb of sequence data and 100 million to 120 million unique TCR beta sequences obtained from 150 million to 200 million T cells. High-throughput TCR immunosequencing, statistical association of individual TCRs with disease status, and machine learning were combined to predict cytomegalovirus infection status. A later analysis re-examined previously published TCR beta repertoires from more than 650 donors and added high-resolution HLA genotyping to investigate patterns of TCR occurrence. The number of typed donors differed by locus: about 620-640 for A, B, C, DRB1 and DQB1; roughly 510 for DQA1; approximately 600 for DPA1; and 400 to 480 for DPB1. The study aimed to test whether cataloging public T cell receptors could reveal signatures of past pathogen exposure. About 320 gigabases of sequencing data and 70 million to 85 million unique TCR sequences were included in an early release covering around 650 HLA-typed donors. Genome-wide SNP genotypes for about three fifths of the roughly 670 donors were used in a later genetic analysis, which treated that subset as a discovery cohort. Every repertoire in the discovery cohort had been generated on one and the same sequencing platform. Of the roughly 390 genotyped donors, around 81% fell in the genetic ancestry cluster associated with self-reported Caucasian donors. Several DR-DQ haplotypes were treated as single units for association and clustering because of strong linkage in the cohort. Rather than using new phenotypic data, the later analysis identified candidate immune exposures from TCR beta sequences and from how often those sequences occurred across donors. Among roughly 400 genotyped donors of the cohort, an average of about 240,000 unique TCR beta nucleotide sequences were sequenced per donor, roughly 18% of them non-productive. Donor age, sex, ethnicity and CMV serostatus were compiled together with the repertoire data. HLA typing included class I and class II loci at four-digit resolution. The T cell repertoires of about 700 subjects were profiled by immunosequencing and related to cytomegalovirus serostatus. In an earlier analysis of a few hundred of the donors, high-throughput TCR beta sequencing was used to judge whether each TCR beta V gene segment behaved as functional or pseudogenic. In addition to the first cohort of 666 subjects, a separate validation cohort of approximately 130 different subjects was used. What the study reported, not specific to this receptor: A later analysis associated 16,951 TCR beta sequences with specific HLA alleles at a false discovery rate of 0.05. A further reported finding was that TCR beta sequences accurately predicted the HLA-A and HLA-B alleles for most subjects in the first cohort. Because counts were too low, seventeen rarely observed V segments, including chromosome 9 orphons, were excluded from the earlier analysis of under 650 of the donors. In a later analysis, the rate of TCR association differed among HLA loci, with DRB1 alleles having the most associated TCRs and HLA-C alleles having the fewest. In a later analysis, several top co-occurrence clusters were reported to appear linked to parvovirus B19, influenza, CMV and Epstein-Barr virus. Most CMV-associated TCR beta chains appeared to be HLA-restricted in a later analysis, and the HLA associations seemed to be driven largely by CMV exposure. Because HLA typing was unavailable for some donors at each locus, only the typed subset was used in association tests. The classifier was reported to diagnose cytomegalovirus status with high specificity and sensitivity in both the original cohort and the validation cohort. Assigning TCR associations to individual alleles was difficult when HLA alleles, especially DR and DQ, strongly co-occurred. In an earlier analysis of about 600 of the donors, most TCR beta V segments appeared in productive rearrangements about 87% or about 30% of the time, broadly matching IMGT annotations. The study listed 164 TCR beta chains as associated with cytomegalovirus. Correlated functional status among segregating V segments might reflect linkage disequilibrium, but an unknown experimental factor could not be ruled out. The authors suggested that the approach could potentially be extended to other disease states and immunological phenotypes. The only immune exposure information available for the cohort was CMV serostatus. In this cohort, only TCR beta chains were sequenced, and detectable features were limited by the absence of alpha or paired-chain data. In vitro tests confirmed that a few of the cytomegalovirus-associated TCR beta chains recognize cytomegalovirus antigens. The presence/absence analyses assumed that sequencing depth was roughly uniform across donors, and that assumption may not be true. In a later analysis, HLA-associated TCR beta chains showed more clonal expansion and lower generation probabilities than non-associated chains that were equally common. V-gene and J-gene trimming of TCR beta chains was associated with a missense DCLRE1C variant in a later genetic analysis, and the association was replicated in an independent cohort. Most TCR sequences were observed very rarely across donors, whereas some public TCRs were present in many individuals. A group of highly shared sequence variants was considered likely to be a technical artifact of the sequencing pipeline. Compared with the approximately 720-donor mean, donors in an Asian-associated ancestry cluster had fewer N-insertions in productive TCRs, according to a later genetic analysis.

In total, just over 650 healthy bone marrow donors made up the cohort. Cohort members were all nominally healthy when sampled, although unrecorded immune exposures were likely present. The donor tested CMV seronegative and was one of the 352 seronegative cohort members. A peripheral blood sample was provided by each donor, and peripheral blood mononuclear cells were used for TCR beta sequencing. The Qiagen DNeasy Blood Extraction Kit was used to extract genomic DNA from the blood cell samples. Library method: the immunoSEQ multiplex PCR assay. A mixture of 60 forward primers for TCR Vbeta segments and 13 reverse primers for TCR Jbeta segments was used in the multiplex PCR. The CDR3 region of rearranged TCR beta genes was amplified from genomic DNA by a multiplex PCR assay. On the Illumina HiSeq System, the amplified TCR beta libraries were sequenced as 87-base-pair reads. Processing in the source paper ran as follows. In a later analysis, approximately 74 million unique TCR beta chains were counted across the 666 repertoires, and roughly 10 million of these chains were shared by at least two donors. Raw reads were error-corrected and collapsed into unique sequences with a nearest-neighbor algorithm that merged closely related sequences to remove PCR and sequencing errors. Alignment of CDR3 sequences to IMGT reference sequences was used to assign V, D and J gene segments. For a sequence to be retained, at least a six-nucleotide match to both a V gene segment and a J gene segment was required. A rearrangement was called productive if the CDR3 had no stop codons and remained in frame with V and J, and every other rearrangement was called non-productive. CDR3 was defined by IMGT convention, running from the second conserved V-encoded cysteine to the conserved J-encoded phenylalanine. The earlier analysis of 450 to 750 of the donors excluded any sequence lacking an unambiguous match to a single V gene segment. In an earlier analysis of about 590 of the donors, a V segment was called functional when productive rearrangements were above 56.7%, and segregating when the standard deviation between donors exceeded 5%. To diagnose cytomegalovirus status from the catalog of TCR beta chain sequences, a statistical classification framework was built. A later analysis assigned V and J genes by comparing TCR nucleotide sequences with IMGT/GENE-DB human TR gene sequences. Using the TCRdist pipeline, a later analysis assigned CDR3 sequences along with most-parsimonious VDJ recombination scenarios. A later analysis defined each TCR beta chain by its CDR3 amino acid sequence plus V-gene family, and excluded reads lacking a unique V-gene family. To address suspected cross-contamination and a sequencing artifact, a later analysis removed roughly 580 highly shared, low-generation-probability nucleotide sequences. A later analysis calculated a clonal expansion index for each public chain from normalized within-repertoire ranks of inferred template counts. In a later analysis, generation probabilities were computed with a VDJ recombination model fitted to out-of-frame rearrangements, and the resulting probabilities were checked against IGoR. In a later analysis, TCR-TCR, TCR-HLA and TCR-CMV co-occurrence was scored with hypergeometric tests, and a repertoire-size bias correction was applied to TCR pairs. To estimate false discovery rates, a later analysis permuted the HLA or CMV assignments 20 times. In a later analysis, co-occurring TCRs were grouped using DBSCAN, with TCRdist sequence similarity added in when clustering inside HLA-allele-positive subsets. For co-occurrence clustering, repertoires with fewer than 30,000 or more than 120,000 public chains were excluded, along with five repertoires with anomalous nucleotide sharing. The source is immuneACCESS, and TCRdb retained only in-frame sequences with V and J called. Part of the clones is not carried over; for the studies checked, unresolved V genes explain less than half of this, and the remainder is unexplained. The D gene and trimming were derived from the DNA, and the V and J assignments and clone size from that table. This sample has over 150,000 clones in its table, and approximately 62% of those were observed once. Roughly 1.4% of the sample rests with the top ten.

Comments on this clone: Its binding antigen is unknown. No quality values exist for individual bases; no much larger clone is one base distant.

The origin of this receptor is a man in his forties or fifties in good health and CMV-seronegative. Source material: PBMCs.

The CDR3 sequence is CASSLAVGQIQETQYF. The nucleotide sequence is TGCGCCAGCAGCTTGGCCGTGGGACAGATCCAAGAGACCCAGTACTTC. The chain was built from TRBV5-1 and TRBJ2-5; 7 junctional bases match TRBD1. The CDR3 starts with the cysteine, ends with the phenylalanine, and has 16 residues. Kept here is only the CDR3 DNA, which spans 48 bases and is read in frame from base 1. The germline V and J ends show losses of 0 bases and 1 base respectively, and no gene match explains 6 bases of the junction. CDR1 and CDR2 are drawn from the germline V gene: SGHRS, YFSETQ.